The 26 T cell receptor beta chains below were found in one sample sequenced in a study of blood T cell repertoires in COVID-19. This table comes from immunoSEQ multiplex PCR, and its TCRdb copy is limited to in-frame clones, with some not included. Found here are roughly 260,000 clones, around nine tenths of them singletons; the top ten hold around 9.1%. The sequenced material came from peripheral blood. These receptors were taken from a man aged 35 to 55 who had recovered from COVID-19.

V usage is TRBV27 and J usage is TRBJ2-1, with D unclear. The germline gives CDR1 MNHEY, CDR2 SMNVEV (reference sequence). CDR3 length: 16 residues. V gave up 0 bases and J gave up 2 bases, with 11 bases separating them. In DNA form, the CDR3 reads TGTGCCAGCAGTTTATCGAAAGTAACTGCCTACAATGAGCAGTTCTTC. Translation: CASSLSKVTAYNEQFF.

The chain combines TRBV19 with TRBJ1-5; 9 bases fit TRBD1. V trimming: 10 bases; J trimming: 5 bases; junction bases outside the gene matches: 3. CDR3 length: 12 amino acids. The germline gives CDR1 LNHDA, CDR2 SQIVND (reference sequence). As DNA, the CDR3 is TGTGCCACCCGACAGGGGGATCAGCCCCAGCATTTT. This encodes CATRQGDQPQHF.

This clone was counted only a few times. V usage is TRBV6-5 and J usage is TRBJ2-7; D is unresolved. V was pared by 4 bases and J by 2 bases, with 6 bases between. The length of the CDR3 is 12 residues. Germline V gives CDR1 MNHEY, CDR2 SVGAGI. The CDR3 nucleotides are TGTGCCAGCAGTTCCCCTACCTACGAGCAGTACTTC. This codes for CASSSPTYEQYF.

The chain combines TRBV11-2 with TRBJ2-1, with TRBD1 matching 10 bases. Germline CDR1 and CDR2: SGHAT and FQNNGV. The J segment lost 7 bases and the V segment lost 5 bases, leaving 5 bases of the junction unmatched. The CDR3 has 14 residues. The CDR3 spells CASSPGTGVNEQFF. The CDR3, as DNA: TGTGCCAGCAGCCCCGGGACAGGGGTTAATGAGCAGTTCTTC.

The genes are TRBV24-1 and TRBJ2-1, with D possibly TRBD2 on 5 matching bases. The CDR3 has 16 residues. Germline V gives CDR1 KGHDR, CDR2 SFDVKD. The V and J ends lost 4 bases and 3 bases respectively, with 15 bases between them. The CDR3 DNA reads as TGTGCCACCAGTGACCCCAGACCGGGGAACTACAATGAGCAGTTCTTC. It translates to CATSDPRPGNYNEQFF.

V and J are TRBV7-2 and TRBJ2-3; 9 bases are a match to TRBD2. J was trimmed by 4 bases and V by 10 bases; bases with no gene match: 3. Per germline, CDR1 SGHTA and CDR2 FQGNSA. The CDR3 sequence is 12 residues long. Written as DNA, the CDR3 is TGTGCCACCGGGACTAGCTCAGATACGCAGTATTTT. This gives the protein CATGTSSDTQYF.

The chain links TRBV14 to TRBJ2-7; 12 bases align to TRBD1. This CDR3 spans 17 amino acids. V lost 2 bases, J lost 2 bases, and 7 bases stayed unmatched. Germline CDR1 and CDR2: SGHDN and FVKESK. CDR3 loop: CASSQNRDRGQPYEQYF. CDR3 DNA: TGTGCCAGCAGCCAAAACCGGGACAGGGGGCAACCCTACGAGCAGTACTTC. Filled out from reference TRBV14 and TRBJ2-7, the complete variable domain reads EAGVTQFPSHSVIEKGQTVTLRCDPISGHDNLYWYRRVMGKEIKFLLHFVKESKQDESGMPNNRFLAERTGGTYSTLKVQPAELEDSGVYFCASSQNRDRGQPYEQYFGPGTRLTVT.

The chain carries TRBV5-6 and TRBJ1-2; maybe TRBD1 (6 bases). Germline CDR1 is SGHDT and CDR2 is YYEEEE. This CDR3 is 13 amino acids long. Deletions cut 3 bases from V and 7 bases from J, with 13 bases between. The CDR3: CASSSRQASGYTF. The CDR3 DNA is TGTGCCAGCAGCTCCCGACAGGCTAGTGGCTACACCTTC. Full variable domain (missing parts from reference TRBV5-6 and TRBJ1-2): DAGVTQSPTHLIKTRGQQVTLRCSPKSGHDTVSWYQQALGQGPQFIFQYYEEEERQRGNFPDRFSGHQFPNYSSELNVNALLLGDSALYLCASSSRQASGYTFGSGTRLTVV.

The CDR3 protein is CASRRENTGELFF. CDR3 DNA sequence: TGTGCCAGCAGGAGGGAGAACACCGGGGAGCTGTTTTTT. The chain is built from TRBV14 and TRBJ2-2; D is possibly TRBD2 (5 bases). CDR1 is SGHDN and CDR2 is FVKESK in the germline V gene. V was shortened by 6 bases and J by 1 base, with 6 bases between the two germline ends. The CDR3 runs to 13 residues.

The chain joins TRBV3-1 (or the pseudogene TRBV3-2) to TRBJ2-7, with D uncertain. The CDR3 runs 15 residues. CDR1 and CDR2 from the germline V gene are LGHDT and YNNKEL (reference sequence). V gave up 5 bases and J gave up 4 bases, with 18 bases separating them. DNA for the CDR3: TGTGCCAGCAGCTATTTTCGAGCGCCTCCTTACGAGCAGTACTTC. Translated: CASSYFRAPPYEQYF.

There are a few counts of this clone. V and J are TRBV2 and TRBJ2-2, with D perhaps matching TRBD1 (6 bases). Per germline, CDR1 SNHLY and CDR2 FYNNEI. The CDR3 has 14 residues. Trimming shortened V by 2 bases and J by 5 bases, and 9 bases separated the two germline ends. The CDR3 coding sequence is TGTGCCAGCAGTGAAAGAGGGGGAACCGGGGAGCTGTTTTTT. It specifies CASSERGGTGELFF. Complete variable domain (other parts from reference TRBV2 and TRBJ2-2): EPEVTQTPSHQVTQMGQEVILRCVPISNHLYFYWYRQILGQKVEFLVSFYNNEISEKSEIFDDQFSVERPDGSNFTLKIRSTKLEDSAMYFCASSERGGTGELFFGEGSRLTVL.

The CDR3 loop reads CASSLGGTGRREVFF. Here the CDR3 DNA reads TGTGCCAGCAGCTTAGGGGGTACAGGGAGAAGGGAAGTCTTCTTT. This rearrangement joins TRBV7-3 to TRBJ1-1, with a possible D match to TRBD1 (6 bases). Germline assignment: CDR1 SGHTA and CDR2 FQGTGA. This CDR3 is 15 amino acids long. V lost 2 bases to trimming and J lost 14 bases, with 24 bases between them.

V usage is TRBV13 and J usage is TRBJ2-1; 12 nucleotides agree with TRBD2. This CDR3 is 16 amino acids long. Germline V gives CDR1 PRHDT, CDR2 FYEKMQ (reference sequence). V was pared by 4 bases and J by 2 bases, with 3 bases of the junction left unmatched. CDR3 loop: CASSSRTSGTYNEQFF. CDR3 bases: TGTGCCAGCAGCTCCAGGACTAGCGGGACCTACAATGAGCAGTTCTTC.

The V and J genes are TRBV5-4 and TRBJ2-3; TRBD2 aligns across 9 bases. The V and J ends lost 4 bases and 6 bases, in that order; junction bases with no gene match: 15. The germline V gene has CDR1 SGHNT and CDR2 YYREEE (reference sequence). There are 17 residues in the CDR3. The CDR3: CASSRGASGTHRDTQYF. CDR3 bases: TGTGCCAGCAGCCGTGGGGCTAGCGGGACCCACCGGGATACGCAGTATTTT. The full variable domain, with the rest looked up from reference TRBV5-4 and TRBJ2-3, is ETGVTQSPTHLIKTRGQQVTLRCSSQSGHNTVSWYQQALGQGPQFIFQYYREEENGRGNFPPRFSGLQFPNYSSELNVNALELDDSALYLCASSRGASGTHRDTQYFGPGTRLTVL.

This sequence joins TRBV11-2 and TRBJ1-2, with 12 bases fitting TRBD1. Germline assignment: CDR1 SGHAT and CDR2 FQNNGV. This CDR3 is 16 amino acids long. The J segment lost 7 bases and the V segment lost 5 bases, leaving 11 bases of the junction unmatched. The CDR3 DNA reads TGTGCCAGCAGCCCAACCGGGACAGGGGGCTTGGCTGGCTACACCTTC. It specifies CASSPTGTGGLAGYTF.

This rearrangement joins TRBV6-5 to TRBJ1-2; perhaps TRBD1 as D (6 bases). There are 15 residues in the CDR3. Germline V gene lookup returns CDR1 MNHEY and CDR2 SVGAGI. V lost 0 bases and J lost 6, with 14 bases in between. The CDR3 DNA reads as TGTGCCAGCAGTTACTCTTTCAACAGGGCTAATGGCTACACCTTC. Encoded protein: CASSYSFNRANGYTF.

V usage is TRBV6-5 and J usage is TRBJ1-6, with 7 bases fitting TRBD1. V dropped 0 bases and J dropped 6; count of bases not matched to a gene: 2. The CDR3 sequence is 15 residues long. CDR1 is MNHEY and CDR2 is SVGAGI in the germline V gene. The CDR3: CASSYSGQPNSPLHF. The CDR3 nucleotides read TGTGCCAGCAGTTACTCGGGACAGCCTAATTCACCCCTCCACTTT.

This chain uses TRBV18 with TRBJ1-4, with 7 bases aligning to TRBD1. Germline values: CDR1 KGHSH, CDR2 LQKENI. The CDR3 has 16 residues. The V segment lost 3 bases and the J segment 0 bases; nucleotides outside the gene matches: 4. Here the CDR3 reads CASSPTGPATNEKLFF. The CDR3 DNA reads TGTGCCAGCTCACCGACAGGGCCAGCAACTAATGAAAAACTGTTTTTT.

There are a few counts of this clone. The CDR3 reads CASSQDTRLAWVNEQFF. In DNA form, the CDR3 reads TGTGCCAGCAGCCAAGATACGCGGCTAGCCTGGGTCAATGAGCAGTTCTTC. The V and J genes are TRBV3-1 (or the pseudogene TRBV3-2) and TRBJ2-1; D may be TRBD2 (5 bases). Germline CDR1 and CDR2: LGHDT and YNNKEL (reference sequence). The CDR3 length is 17 residues. Trimming cost V 0 bases and J 6 bases, with 18 bases left between them.

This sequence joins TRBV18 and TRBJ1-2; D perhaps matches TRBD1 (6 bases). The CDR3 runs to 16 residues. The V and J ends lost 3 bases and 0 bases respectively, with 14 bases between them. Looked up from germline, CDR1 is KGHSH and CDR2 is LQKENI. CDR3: CASSPLPGHPNYGYTF. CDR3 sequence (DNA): TGTGCCAGCTCACCGTTACCGGGACACCCTAACTATGGCTACACCTTC.

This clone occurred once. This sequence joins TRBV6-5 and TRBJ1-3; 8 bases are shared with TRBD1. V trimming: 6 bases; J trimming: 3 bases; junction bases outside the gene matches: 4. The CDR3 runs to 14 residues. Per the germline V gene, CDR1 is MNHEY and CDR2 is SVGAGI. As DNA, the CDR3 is TGTGCCAGCAGGAGGACAGGGCATGGAAACACCATATATTTT. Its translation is CASRRTGHGNTIYF.

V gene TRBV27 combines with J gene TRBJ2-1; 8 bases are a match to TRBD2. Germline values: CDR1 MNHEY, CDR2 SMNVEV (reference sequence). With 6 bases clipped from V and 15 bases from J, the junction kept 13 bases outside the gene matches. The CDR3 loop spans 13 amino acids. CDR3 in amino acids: CASSVDSRGGRFF. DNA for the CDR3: TGTGCCAGCAGCGTCGACTCCCGGGGGGGTCGGTTCTTC.

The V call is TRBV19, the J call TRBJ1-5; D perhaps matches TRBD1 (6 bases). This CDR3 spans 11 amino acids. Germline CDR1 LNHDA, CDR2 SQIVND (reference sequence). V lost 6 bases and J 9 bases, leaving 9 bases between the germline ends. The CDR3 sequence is CASSTGPPQHF. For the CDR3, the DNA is TGTGCCAGTAGCACAGGGCCGCCCCAGCATTTT.

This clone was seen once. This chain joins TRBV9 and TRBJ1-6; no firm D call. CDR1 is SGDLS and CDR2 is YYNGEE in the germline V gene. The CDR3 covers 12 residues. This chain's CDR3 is CADSCYNSPLHF. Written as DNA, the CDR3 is TGTGCTGATAGCTGCTATAATTCACCCCTCCACTTT.

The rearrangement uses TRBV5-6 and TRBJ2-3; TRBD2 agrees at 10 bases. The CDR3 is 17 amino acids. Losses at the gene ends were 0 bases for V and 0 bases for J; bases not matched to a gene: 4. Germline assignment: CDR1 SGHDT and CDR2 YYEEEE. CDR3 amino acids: CASSLGLAGRSTDTQYF. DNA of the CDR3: TGTGCCAGCAGCTTGGGACTAGCGGGCCGTAGCACAGATACGCAGTATTTT.

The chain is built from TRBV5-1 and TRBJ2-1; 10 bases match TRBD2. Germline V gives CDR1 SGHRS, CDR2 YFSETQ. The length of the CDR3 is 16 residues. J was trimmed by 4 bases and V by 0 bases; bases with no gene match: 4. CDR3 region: CASSLAPSGGYNEQFF. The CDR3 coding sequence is TGCGCCAGCAGCTTGGCCCCTAGCGGGGGATACAATGAGCAGTTCTTC. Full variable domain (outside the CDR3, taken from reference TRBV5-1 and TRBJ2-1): KAGVTQTPRYLIKTRGQQVTLSCSPISGHRSVSWYQQTPGQGLQFLFEYFSETQRNKGNFPGRFSGRQFSNSRSEMNVSTLELGDSALYLCASSLAPSGGYNEQFFGPGTRLTVL.